This record covers a single T cell receptor beta chain. The data are from a study of blood T cell repertoires in COVID-19. On the study more broadly: The study drew acute and convalescent COVID-19 samples from the United States, Italy and Spain. In each case, the material was cDNA or gDNA derived from T cells, B-cell-depleted T cells, or PBMCs.

Germline trimming cut 0 bases from V and 6 bases from J; bases unmatched to any gene: 6. Germline values: CDR1 SGDLS, CDR2 YYNGEE. CDR3 length: 15 amino acids. In the authors' workflow: Amplified reference gene primers provided the basis for estimating nucleated cell counts. Some clones are missing from TCRdb's copy, which holds only in-frame ones; the method was immunoSEQ multiplex PCR. The DNA was the basis for D and trimming; V, J and clone size are from that table. The sample shows approximately 210,000 clones, about 87% of them seen only once. The chain links TRBV9 to TRBJ1-2; 9 bases agree with TRBD1. The sequenced material came from peripheral blood. This sequence originates from a man aged 70-80 years with acute or convalescent COVID-19. This chain's CDR3 is CASSVDPQGADGYTF. The DNA of the CDR3 is TGTGCCAGCAGCGTAGATCCACAGGGGGCTGATGGCTACACCTTC.